This T cell receptor beta chain was identified during a study of CD8 T cells in ankylosing spondylitis. General observations from the study: Ankylosing spondylitis blood appeared to carry a characteristic TCR beta motif of roughly 8 highly homologous variants. Peripheral blood samples showed relatively rare disease-linked clones, and these clones were CD8+.

This clonotype occurred many times. Its antigen is as yet unknown. Germline CDR1 SGHTA, CDR2 FQGTGA. V was cut by 2 bases and J by 5 bases, with 7 bases left in between. The CDR3 has 13 amino acids. MiXCR was run by TCRdb on the 5' RACE reads, yielding one entry per CDR3 protein. The table lists about 130,000 distinct CDR3 sequences, about an eighth of them singletons. Sample: blood, either unsorted or a sorted T cell fraction (not recorded which). This receptor was identified in a female donor with ankylosing spondylitis or in good health (not recorded which). This chain connects TRBV7-3 to TRBJ2-1, with unresolved D. In DNA form, the CDR3 reads TGTGCCAGCAGCTTAGGACCGAACAATGAGCAGTTCTTC. Translating gives CASSLGPNNEQFF.